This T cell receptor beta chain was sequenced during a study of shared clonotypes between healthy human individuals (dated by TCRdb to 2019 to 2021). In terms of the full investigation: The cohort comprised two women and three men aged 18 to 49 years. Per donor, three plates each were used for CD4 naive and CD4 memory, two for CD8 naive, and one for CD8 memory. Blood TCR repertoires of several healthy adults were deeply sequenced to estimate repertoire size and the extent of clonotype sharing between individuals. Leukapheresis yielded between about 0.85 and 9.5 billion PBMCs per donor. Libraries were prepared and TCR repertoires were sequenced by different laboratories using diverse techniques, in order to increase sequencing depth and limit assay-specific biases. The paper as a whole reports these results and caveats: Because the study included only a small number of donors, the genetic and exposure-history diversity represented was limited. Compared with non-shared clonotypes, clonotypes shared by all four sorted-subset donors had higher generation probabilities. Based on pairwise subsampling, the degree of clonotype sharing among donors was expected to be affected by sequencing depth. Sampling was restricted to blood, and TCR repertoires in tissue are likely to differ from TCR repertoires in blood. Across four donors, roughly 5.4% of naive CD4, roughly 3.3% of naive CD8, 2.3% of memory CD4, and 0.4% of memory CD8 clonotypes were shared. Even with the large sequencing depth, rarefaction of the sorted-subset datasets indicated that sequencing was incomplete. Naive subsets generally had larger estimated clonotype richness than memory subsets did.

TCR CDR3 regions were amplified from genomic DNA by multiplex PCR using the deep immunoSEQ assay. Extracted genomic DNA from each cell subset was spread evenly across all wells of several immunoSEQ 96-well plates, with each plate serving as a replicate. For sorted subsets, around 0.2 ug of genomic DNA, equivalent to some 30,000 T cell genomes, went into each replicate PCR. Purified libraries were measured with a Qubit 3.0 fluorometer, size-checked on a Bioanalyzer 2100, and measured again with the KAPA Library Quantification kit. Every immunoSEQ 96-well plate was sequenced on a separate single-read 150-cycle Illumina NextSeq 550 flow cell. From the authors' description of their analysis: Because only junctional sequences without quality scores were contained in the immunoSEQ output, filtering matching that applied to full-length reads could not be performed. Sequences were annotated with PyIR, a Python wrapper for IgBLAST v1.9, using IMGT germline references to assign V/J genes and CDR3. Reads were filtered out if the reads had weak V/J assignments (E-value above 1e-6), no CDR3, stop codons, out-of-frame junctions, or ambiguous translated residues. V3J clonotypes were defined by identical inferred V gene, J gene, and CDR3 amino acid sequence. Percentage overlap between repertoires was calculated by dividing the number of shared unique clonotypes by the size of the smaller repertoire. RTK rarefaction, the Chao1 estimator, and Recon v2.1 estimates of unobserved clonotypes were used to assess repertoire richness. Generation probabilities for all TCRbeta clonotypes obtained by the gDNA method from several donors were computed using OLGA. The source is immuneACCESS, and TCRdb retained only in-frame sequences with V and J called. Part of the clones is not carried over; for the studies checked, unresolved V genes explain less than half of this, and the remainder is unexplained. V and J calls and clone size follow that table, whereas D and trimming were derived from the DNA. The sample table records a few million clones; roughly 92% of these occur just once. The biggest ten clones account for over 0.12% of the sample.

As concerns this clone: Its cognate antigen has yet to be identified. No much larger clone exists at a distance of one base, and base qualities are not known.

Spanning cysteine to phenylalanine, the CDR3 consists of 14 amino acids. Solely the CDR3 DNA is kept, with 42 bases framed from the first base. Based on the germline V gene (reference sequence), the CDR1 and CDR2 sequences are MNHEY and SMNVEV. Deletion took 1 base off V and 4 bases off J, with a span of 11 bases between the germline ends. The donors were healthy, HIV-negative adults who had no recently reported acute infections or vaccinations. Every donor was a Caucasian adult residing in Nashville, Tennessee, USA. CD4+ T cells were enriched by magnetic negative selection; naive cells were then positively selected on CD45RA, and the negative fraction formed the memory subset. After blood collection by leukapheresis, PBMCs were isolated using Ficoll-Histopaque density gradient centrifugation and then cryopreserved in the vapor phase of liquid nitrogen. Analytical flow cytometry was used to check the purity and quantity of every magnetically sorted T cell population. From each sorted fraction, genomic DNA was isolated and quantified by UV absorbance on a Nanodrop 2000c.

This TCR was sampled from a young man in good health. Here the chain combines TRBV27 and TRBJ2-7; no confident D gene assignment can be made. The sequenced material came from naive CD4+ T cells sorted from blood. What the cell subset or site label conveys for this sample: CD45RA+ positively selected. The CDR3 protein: CASSLFGVGYEQYF. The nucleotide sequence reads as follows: TGTGCCAGCAGTTTATTTGGGGTTGGGTACGAGCAGTACTTC.